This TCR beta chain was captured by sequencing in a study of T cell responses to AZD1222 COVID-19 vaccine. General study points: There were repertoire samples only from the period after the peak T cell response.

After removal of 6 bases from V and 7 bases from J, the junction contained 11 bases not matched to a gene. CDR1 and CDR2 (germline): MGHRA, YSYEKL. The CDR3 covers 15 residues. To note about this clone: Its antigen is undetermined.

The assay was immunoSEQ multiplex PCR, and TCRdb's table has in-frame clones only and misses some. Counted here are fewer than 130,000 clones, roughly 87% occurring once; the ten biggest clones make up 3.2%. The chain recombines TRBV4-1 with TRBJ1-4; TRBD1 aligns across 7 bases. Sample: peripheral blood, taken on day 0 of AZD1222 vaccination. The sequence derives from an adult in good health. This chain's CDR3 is CASRQSTGSVEKLFF. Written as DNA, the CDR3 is TGCGCCAGCAGGCAGTCGACAGGGAGCGTTGAAAAACTGTTTTTT.